The text below deals with one TCR beta chain. This specimen belongs to a study of blood T cell repertoires in COVID-19. As for the study in general: Acute and convalescent COVID-19 specimens originated in the United States, Italy and Spain.

In the authors' workflow: Estimation of nucleated cell counts was performed using reference gene primer amplification. Only in-frame clones appear in the TCRdb table, and some are missing; sequencing was by immunoSEQ multiplex PCR. That table furnishes V, J and clone size, whereas the DNA furnished D and trimming. The repertoire holds 100,000 to 150,000 clones, with around 83% as singletons. Sequenced material: peripheral blood. This TCR was recovered from a man aged 40-49 years with active or convalescent COVID-19.

This chain's CDR3 is CASSREWRYGYTF. DNA for the CDR3: TGTGCCAGCAGCCGGGAATGGCGGTATGGCTACACCTTC. The J gene is TRBJ1-2, the V gene TRBV7-2; D uncertain. Germline V gives CDR1 SGHTA, CDR2 FQGNSA. This CDR3 comprises 13 residues. V dropped 5 bases and J dropped 5 bases, with 12 bases sitting between them.